One T cell receptor (beta chain) is described in this entry. Original methodology: Amplification of reference gene primers was used by the study to estimate nucleated cell counts. Data came from immunoSEQ multiplex PCR; TCRdb stores just in-frame clones and leaves some out. D and trimming come from the DNA, and the V and J calls and clone size come from that table. Of over 120,000 clones listed, roughly 88% are singletons. This record belongs to a study of blood T cell repertoires in COVID-19. Across the whole study: COVID-19 samples from acute and convalescent phases originated in the United States, Italy and Spain. T cells, B-cell-depleted T cells, or PBMCs supplied cDNA or gDNA.

Sequences were obtained from peripheral blood. The clonotype was recovered from a man aged 55 to 69 with active or convalescent COVID-19.

In DNA form, the CDR3 reads TGTGCCAGCAGGTACAGGGGGCCGGCCGGCAATGAGCAGTTCTTC. Its translation is CASRYRGPAGNEQFF. The gene calls are TRBV2 and TRBJ2-1; 9 bases are a match to TRBD1. CDR3 length equals 15 residues. The V and J ends lost 6 bases and 6 bases, in that order; junction bases with no gene match: 9. Looked up from germline, CDR1 is SNHLY and CDR2 is FYNNEI.